This TCR beta chain was identified during a study of radiation and T cells in renal cell carcinoma. Described time point: baseline pretreatment blood. Treatment denoted: 15 Gy SBRT to primary tumor, nephrectomy 4 weeks later. Blood was sampled at baseline, 2 weeks and 4 weeks after SBRT. Libraries were prepared by immunoSEQ multiplex PCR; TCRdb keeps only in-frame clonotypes and omits some of them. The sample shows about 130,000 clones, 88% of them seen only once. The TCR sequence derives from a woman aged 45 to 65 with renal cell carcinoma. The source material was blood, sampled from a patient whose treatment included radiotherapy and nephrectomy.

Here the CDR3 reads CASHPSNQPQHF. CDR3 bases: TGTGCCAGTCACCCTAGCAATCAGCCCCAGCATTTT. The V gene is TRBV28, the J gene TRBJ1-5, with D hard to call. V lost 9 bases and J lost 0, with 6 bases in between. Germline V CDR1 and CDR2: MDHEN, SYDVKM. The CDR3 has 12 residues.